The rows below give T cell receptor beta chains drawn from one sample of a study of shared clonotypes between healthy human individuals. The assay was immunoSEQ multiplex PCR, and TCRdb's table has in-frame clones only and misses some. In the table there are 2 million to 2.5 million clones, over 90% of which are singletons. Sequencing used naive CD4+ T cells from PBMCs. Receptors were obtained from a man between 18 and 29 years old in good health. Some clones in this sample may be carry-over from other donors' samples. Both conserved end residues are part of each CDR3. A D gene is named only where the DNA matches it firmly. Size values are once, few and many counts, or a class for expanded clones, and some rows have none.

abundance: once; j_gene: TRBJ2-1; v_gene: TRBV5-1; d_gene: TRBD2; CDR3aa: CASSLAVSGRFPGEQFF; CDR3nt: TGCGCCAGCAGCTTGGCCGTTAGCGGGAGGTTCCCAGGTGAGCAGTTCTTC
abundance: once; j_gene: TRBJ2-1; v_gene: TRBV2; d_gene: TRBD2; CDR3aa: CASGLAGASSYNEQFF; CDR3nt: TGTGCCAGCGGACTAGCGGGAGCGAGCTCCTACAATGAGCAGTTCTTC
abundance: once; j_gene: TRBJ2-7; v_gene: TRBV28; d_gene: -; CDR3aa: CASSLGQARYEQYF; CDR3nt: TGTGCCAGCAGTTTAGGGCAGGCCCGCTACGAGCAGTACTTC
abundance: -; j_gene: TRBJ1-1; v_gene: TRBV18; d_gene: -; CDR3aa: CASSLNYRAGGTEAFF; CDR3nt: TGTGCCAGCTCACTGAATTACAGGGCGGGGGGCACTGAAGCTTTCTTT
abundance: -; j_gene: TRBJ1-4; v_gene: TRBV19; d_gene: -; CDR3aa: CASSVLATNEKLFF; CDR3nt: TGTGCCAGTAGTGTCCTTGCAACTAATGAAAAACTGTTTTTT
abundance: -; j_gene: TRBJ1-2; v_gene: TRBV18; d_gene: -; CDR3aa: CASSPSIEISYGYTF; CDR3nt: TGTGCCAGCTCCCCAAGTATCGAGATTAGCTATGGCTACACCTTC
abundance: -; j_gene: TRBJ2-1; v_gene: TRBV27; d_gene: -; CDR3aa: CASRTTYNEQFF; CDR3nt: TGTGCCAGCAGAACCACCTACAATGAGCAGTTCTTC
abundance: -; j_gene: TRBJ1-6; v_gene: TRBV7-3; d_gene: -; CDR3aa: CASSLGYNSPLHF; CDR3nt: TGTGCCAGCAGCTTAGGGTATAATTCACCCCTCCACTTT
abundance: -; j_gene: TRBJ2-2; v_gene: TRBV7-9; d_gene: TRBD1; CDR3aa: CASSPRGPANTGELFF; CDR3nt: TGTGCCAGCAGCCCGAGGGGGCCCGCGAACACCGGGGAGCTGTTTTTT
abundance: -; j_gene: TRBJ2-7; v_gene: TRBV11-3; d_gene: -; CDR3aa: CASSTMRPSDEAASYEQYF; CDR3nt: TGTGCCAGCAGCACTATGCGCCCCTCGGACGAGGCGGCCTCCTACGAGCAGTACTTC
abundance: -; j_gene: TRBJ1-2; v_gene: TRBV7-2; d_gene: -; CDR3aa: CASSLVRTYGYTF; CDR3nt: TGTGCCAGCAGCTTAGTCAGAACTTATGGCTACACCTTC
abundance: -; j_gene: TRBJ1-5; v_gene: TRBV7-9; d_gene: -; CDR3aa: CASSWGGPDQPQHF; CDR3nt: TGTGCCAGCAGTTGGGGGGGGCCGGATCAGCCCCAGCATTTT
abundance: -; j_gene: TRBJ2-3; v_gene: TRBV7-9; d_gene: TRBD2; CDR3aa: CASSPGTSGRDTDTQYF; CDR3nt: TGTGCCAGCAGTCCAGGGACTAGCGGGAGGGACACAGATACGCAGTATTTT
abundance: -; j_gene: TRBJ2-3; v_gene: TRBV7-9; d_gene: TRBD2; CDR3aa: CASSPGTSVNTQYF; CDR3nt: TGTGCCAGCAGTCCCGGGACTAGCGTAAATACGCAGTATTTT
abundance: -; j_gene: TRBJ1-1; v_gene: TRBV5-1; d_gene: -; CDR3aa: CASNTGLGTEAFF; CDR3nt: TGCGCCAGCAATACAGGGTTGGGCACTGAAGCTTTCTTT
abundance: -; j_gene: TRBJ1-1; v_gene: TRBV7-9; d_gene: -; CDR3aa: CASSLGDYREAGMNTEAFF; CDR3nt: TGTGCCAGCAGCTTAGGGGATTACAGGGAGGCCGGAATGAACACTGAAGCTTTCTTT
abundance: -; j_gene: TRBJ2-7; v_gene: TRBV15; d_gene: TRBD1; CDR3aa: CATSKDRALEQYF; CDR3nt: TGTGCCACCTCAAAGGACAGGGCTCTCGAGCAGTACTTC
abundance: -; j_gene: TRBJ1-1; v_gene: TRBV6-1; d_gene: -; CDR3aa: CASMLGPMNTEAFF; CDR3nt: TGTGCCAGCATGCTAGGGCCAATGAACACTGAAGCTTTCTTT
abundance: -; j_gene: TRBJ1-2; v_gene: TRBV7-8; d_gene: -; CDR3aa: CASSLVLEGYCTF; CDR3nt: TGTGCCAGCAGCTTAGTGTTAGAGGGCTACTGCACCTTC
abundance: -; j_gene: TRBJ2-1; v_gene: TRBV6-1; d_gene: -; CDR3aa: CASSESGYSSYNEQFF; CDR3nt: TGTGCCAGCAGTGAATCTGGGTATAGCTCCTACAATGAGCAGTTCTTC
abundance: -; j_gene: TRBJ1-2; v_gene: TRBV27; d_gene: TRBD1; CDR3aa: CASSPGTGALYGYTF; CDR3nt: TGTGCCAGCAGTCCCGGGACAGGGGCCCTCTATGGCTACACCTTC
abundance: -; j_gene: TRBJ2-1; v_gene: TRBV9; d_gene: TRBD2; CDR3aa: CASSVATGLPYNEQFF; CDR3nt: TGTGCCAGCAGCGTAGCTACGGGACTACCTTACAATGAGCAGTTCTTC
abundance: -; j_gene: TRBJ1-2; v_gene: TRBV7-9; d_gene: TRBD1; CDR3aa: CASSQGQGALGYTF; CDR3nt: TGTGCCAGCAGCCAAGGACAGGGGGCCTTAGGCTACACCTTC
abundance: -; j_gene: TRBJ2-1; v_gene: TRBV9; d_gene: TRBD2; CDR3aa: CASSVVPTSGRGYNEQFF; CDR3nt: TGTGCCAGCAGCGTAGTCCCGACTAGCGGGAGGGGTTACAATGAGCAGTTCTTC
abundance: -; j_gene: TRBJ2-1; v_gene: TRBV27; d_gene: -; CDR3aa: CASRGVSSSYNEQFF; CDR3nt: TGTGCCAGCAGGGGCGTCTCAAGCTCCTACAATGAGCAGTTCTTC
abundance: -; j_gene: TRBJ1-1; v_gene: TRBV29-1; d_gene: TRBD1; CDR3aa: CSIRDRDSSFTEAFF; CDR3nt: TGCAGCATTCGGGACAGGGATTCTTCTTTCACTGAAGCTTTCTTT
abundance: -; j_gene: TRBJ2-2; v_gene: TRBV30; d_gene: TRBD2; CDR3aa: CAWGTGTSGRSTGELFF; CDR3nt: TGTGCCTGGGGAACCGGGACTAGCGGGAGGTCCACCGGGGAGCTGTTTTTT
abundance: -; j_gene: TRBJ2-3; v_gene: TRBV30; d_gene: -; CDR3aa: CAWGPGQTLGDTQYF; CDR3nt: TGTGCCTGGGGACCGGGTCAAACCCTTGGGGATACGCAGTATTTT
abundance: -; j_gene: TRBJ1-4; v_gene: TRBV28; d_gene: -; CDR3aa: CASNYKEKLFF; CDR3nt: TGTGCCAGCAACTATAAAGAAAAACTGTTTTTT
abundance: -; j_gene: TRBJ2-4; v_gene: TRBV28; d_gene: -; CDR3aa: CASSLSRGPNIQYF; CDR3nt: TGTGCCAGCAGTTTATCGAGGGGCCCGAACATTCAGTACTTC
abundance: -; j_gene: TRBJ2-1; v_gene: TRBV9; d_gene: TRBD2; CDR3aa: CASSTYGTSGTNEQFF; CDR3nt: TGTGCCAGCAGCACTTACGGGACTAGCGGGACCAATGAGCAGTTCTTC
abundance: -; j_gene: TRBJ2-3; v_gene: TRBV28; d_gene: -; CDR3aa: CAGRGTAPWDTQYF; CDR3nt: TGTGCCGGACGGGGAACAGCCCCCTGGGATACGCAGTATTTT
abundance: -; j_gene: TRBJ2-7; v_gene: TRBV28; d_gene: TRBD2; CDR3aa: CASSTPGLALYEQYF; CDR3nt: TGTGCCAGCAGTACACCGGGACTAGCCCTATACGAGCAGTACTTC
abundance: -; j_gene: TRBJ1-1; v_gene: TRBV6-5; d_gene: -; CDR3aa: CATLPHPNTEAFF; CDR3nt: TGTGCCACCCTCCCCCATCCGAACACTGAAGCTTTCTTT
abundance: few; j_gene: TRBJ1-2; v_gene: TRBV28; d_gene: TRBD1; CDR3aa: CASRGGQGYGYTF; CDR3nt: TGTGCCAGCAGAGGGGGACAGGGCTATGGCTACACCTTC
abundance: -; j_gene: TRBJ2-1; v_gene: TRBV7-9; d_gene: -; CDR3aa: CASSSISEQFF; CDR3nt: TGTGCCAGCAGCTCTATATCTGAGCAGTTCTTC
abundance: once; j_gene: TRBJ2-5; v_gene: TRBV28; d_gene: -; CDR3aa: CASSPRAQETQYF; CDR3nt: TGTGCCAGCAGTCCGAGGGCCCAAGAGACCCAGTACTTC
abundance: -; j_gene: TRBJ2-1; v_gene: TRBV7-2; d_gene: -; CDR3aa: CASSLVADASYNEQFF; CDR3nt: TGTGCCAGCAGCTTAGTAGCGGACGCTTCCTACAATGAGCAGTTCTTC
abundance: -; j_gene: TRBJ2-1; v_gene: TRBV7-2; d_gene: TRBD2; CDR3aa: CASSFLGGRFSYNEQFF; CDR3nt: TGTGCCAGCAGCTTCCTTGGCGGGAGGTTCTCCTACAATGAGCAGTTCTTC
abundance: -; j_gene: TRBJ1-1; v_gene: TRBV9; d_gene: TRBD1; CDR3aa: CASSVHATGGTEAFF; CDR3nt: TGTGCCAGCAGCGTACATGCCACAGGGGGCACTGAAGCTTTCTTT
abundance: -; j_gene: TRBJ2-5; v_gene: TRBV5-1; d_gene: -; CDR3aa: CASSLELSSPKAPETQYF; CDR3nt: TGCGCCAGCAGCTTGGAGCTTTCAAGTCCCAAGGCCCCGGAGACCCAGTACTTC
abundance: -; j_gene: TRBJ2-7; v_gene: TRBV2; d_gene: -; CDR3aa: CASSDRNSQLEQYF; CDR3nt: TGTGCCAGCAGTGATAGAAACTCACAATTAGAGCAGTACTTC
abundance: -; j_gene: TRBJ2-3; v_gene: TRBV18; d_gene: -; CDR3aa: CASSPPSLGGSTDTQYF; CDR3nt: TGTGCCAGCTCACCACCGTCGCTTGGCGGTAGCACAGATACGCAGTATTTT
abundance: once; j_gene: TRBJ2-5; v_gene: TRBV29-1; d_gene: -; CDR3aa: CSAQVGRGQETQYF; CDR3nt: TGCAGCGCCCAGGTAGGCCGAGGGCAAGAGACCCAGTACTTC
abundance: -; j_gene: TRBJ1-1; v_gene: TRBV19; d_gene: -; CDR3aa: CASSIGPWETEAFF; CDR3nt: TGTGCCAGTAGTATAGGCCCCTGGGAAACTGAAGCTTTCTTT
abundance: -; j_gene: TRBJ1-5; v_gene: TRBV2; d_gene: -; CDR3aa: CASKVEGVSQPQHF; CDR3nt: TGTGCCAGCAAGGTGGAGGGTGTAAGTCAGCCCCAGCATTTT
abundance: -; j_gene: TRBJ1-5; v_gene: TRBV6-6; d_gene: -; CDR3aa: CASSRQRQPQHF; CDR3nt: TGTGCCAGCAGTAGACAGAGGCAGCCCCAGCATTTT
abundance: -; j_gene: TRBJ2-3; v_gene: TRBV7-3; d_gene: -; CDR3aa: CASSLAVGTDTQYF; CDR3nt: TGTGCCAGCAGCTTAGCCGTCGGCACAGATACGCAGTATTTT